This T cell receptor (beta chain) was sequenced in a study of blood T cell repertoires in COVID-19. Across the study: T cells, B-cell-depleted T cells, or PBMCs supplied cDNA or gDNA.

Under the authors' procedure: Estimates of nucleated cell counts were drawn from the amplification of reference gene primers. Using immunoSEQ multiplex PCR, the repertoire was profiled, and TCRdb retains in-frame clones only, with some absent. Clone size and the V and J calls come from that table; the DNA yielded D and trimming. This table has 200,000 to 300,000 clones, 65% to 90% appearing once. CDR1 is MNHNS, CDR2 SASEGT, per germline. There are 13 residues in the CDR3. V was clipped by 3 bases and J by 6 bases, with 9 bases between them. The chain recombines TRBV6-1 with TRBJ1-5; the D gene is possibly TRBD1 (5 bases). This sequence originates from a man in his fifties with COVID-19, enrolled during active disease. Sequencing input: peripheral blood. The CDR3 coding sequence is TGTGCCAGCAGTGAGGGGCAGGCTCAGCCCCAGCATTTT. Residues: CASSEGQAQPQHF.